This T cell receptor (gamma chain) was captured by sequencing in a study of intestinal T cells in coeliac disease. Study-level findings and limits: With TRG, approximately 96% of biopsies (most of the 54) were classified correctly. Using TRD kmers, classification was 22 of 22 correct; leave-one-out accuracy reportedly 91%. An age-split analysis gave no significant classification.

Roughly 10 formalin-fixed paraffin-embedded scrolls, each 5 µm thick, supplied each case's genomic DNA. LymphoTrack primers amplified TRG sequences from about 0.2 ug of biopsy DNA. TCRdb re-called the multiplex PCR reads using CATT. The repertoire holds about 800 gamma-chain clones, around two fifths seen once, with about 20% in the top ten. This clone ranks as large. The antigen remains undetermined. The V and J ends lost 2 bases and 10 bases, in that order; junction bases with no gene match: 8. The CDR3 is 12 residues long. CDR1 EGSTGY and CDR2 YDSYTSSV come from the germline V gene. Sequences were obtained from a duodenal biopsy. The chain uses TRGV4 and TRGJ1 or TRGJ2. The clonotype comes from a human donor with celiac disease. The DNA for the CDR3 is TGTGCCACCTGGGATGTAACAACCAAGAAACTCTTT. Translation: CATWDVTTKKLF.